The next 11 T cell receptor beta chains were all read from a single sample in a study of neoadjuvant nivolumab and ipilimumab in lung cancer. TCRdb keeps only in-frame clones here, not all; method: immunoSEQ multiplex PCR. The sample lists roughly 18,000 clones; 79% were seen once. The sequences come from tumor tissue, collected after neoadjuvant nivolumab, alone or with ipilimumab, at or shortly before surgery. The receptors were sampled from an adult with non-small cell lung cancer.

This chain joins TRBV5-5 and TRBJ1-5, with D maybe TRBD1 (5 bases). The CDR3 is made up of 14 amino acids. Germline loops: CDR1 SGHKS, CDR2 YYEKEE (reference sequence). The V end lost 0 bases, the J end lost 7 bases, and 11 bases lay between the germline ends. This chain's CDR3 is CASSLGQGQQPQHF. CDR3 nucleotide sequence: TGTGCCAGCAGCTTGGGGCAGGGCCAGCAGCCCCAGCATTTT.

The chain combines TRBV5-1 with TRBJ1-1, with a possible D match to TRBD1 (5 bases). Germline values: CDR1 SGHRS, CDR2 YFSETQ. The V and J ends lost 0 bases and 4 bases respectively, with 16 bases between them. The CDR3 is made up of 16 amino acids. In DNA, the CDR3 is TGCGCCAGCAGCTTGGGAATCTCTAGCGGGGGCACTGAAGCTTTCTTT. It yields the protein CASSLGISSGGTEAFF.

The CDR3 here is CASRGTSANQPQHF. The CDR3 DNA reads TGTGCCAGCAGGGGGACCAGCGCCAATCAGCCCCAGCATTTT. This rearrangement joins TRBV2 to TRBJ1-5; weak D call: TRBD1 (5 bases). Trimming removed 6 bases from V and 3 bases from J, with 12 bases in between. CDR1 is SNHLY and CDR2 is FYNNEI in the germline V gene. The CDR3 contains 14 residues.

The rearrangement links TRBV18 to TRBJ2-3; tentatively, D is TRBD2 (7 bases). The CDR3 is made up of 15 amino acids. CDR1 and CDR2 (germline): KGHSH, LQKENI. Trimming removed 3 bases at V and 3 bases at J, with 13 bases between. CDR3 in amino acids: CASSPRKGGTDTQYF. The CDR3, as DNA: TGTGCCAGCTCACCCCGAAAGGGGGGGACAGATACGCAGTATTTT.

The CDR3 spells CASSSDGELFF. The CDR3 DNA reads as TGTGCCAGCAGCTCCGACGGGGAGCTGTTTTTT. The V gene is TRBV11-2, the J gene TRBJ2-2, with unresolved D. The V gene lost 4 bases and the J gene lost 7 bases, with 4 bases spanning the gap. Germline assignment: CDR1 SGHAT and CDR2 FQNNGV. CDR3 length: 11 residues.

The chain has TRBV5-1 and TRBJ2-1, with D perhaps matching TRBD2 (5 bases). V was shortened by 0 bases and J by 7 bases, with 8 bases between the two germline ends. This CDR3 is 13 amino acids long. Germline-derived CDR1 and CDR2 are SGHRS and YFSETQ. DNA of the CDR3: TGCGCCAGCAGCTTGGATACGGGGAATGAGCAGTTCTTC. This translates into CASSLDTGNEQFF.

CDR3 coding DNA: TGCGCCAGCAGCCGGGACAGGGGCGGGACCTACGAGCAGTACTTC. Its protein is CASSRDRGGTYEQYF. This chain joins TRBV5-1 and TRBJ2-7, with 10 bases fitting TRBD1. The V segment lost 4 bases and the J segment 2 bases; nucleotides outside the gene matches: 6. CDR3 size: 15 residues. Germline values: CDR1 SGHRS, CDR2 YFSETQ.

The chain combines TRBV29-1 with TRBJ2-3, with no clear D. The CDR3 sequence is 12 residues long. Trimming shortened V by 6 bases and J by 6 bases, and 13 bases separated the two germline ends. Per the germline V gene, CDR1 is SQVTM and CDR2 is ANQGSEA. As DNA, the CDR3 is TGCAGCGTACGGGCCGGTGCGGATACGCAGTATTTT. Its translation is CSVRAGADTQYF.

CDR3 protein: CASSLVRATYLYNEQFF. CDR3 in DNA: TGTGCCAGCAGCTTGGTGAGGGCTACCTACCTTTACAATGAGCAGTTCTTC. The chain couples TRBV5-4 to TRBJ2-1; TRBD2 is a possible D gene (5 bases). This CDR3 is built from 17 residues. The V end was cut by 0 bases, the J end by 4 bases, with 17 bases between. The germline V gene encodes CDR1 SGHNT and CDR2 YYREEE (reference sequence).

This rearrangement joins TRBV11-2 to TRBJ1-6, with D maybe TRBD1 (5 bases). Looked up from germline, CDR1 is SGHAT and CDR2 is FQNNGV. V gave up 1 base and J gave up 2 bases, with 18 bases separating them. The CDR3 runs to 19 residues. CDR3: CASSLVPDSLRTYNSPLHF. CDR3 bases: TGTGCCAGCAGCTTAGTTCCAGACAGCCTAAGGACCTATAATTCACCCCTCCACTTT. Full variable domain (outside the CDR3, taken from reference TRBV11-2 and TRBJ1-6): EAGVAQSPRYKIIEKRQSVAFWCNPISGHATLYWYQQILGQGPKLLIQFQNNGVVDDSQLPKDRFSAERLKGVDSTLKIQPAKLEDSAVYLCASSLVPDSLRTYNSPLHFGNGTRLTVT.

The chain's CDR3 is CASSQDRREAGELFF. In DNA form, the CDR3 reads TGTGCCAGCAGCCAAGATCGCAGGGAAGCCGGGGAGCTGTTTTTT. The chain links TRBV4-2 to TRBJ2-2; the D gene is possibly TRBD1 (5 bases). Germline CDR1 LGHNA, CDR2 YNFKEQ. The V end lost 0 bases, the J end lost 6 bases, and 11 bases lay between the germline ends. The length of the CDR3 is 15 residues.